These 7 T cell receptor beta chains came from one sample sequenced in a study of shared clonotypes between healthy human individuals. Repertoires were generated with immunoSEQ multiplex PCR, while TCRdb's copy carries only in-frame clones and drops some. Counted here are 900,000 to 1,200,000 clones, 78% occurring once; the ten biggest clones make up around 0.61%. What was sequenced was memory CD4+ T cells from PBMCs. As for subset: CD45RA-negative fraction. The receptors come from a man younger than 35 in good health. Some clones in this sample may be carry-over from other donors' samples.

The chain links TRBV6-6 to TRBJ2-7; TRBD1 aligns across 9 bases. Germline V CDR1 and CDR2: MNHNY, SVGAGI (reference sequence). The V and J ends lost 6 bases and 1 base, in that order; junction bases with no gene match: 4. The CDR3 totals 14 residues. Here the CDR3 reads CASRDRGKSYEQYF. The CDR3 DNA reads TGTGCCAGCAGGGACAGGGGAAAATCCTACGAGCAGTACTTC.

The V call is TRBV14, the J call TRBJ2-7, with D tentatively TRBD1 or TRBD2 (5 bases each). Trimming took off 5 bases at V and 4 bases at J, with 9 bases between the two ends. The CDR3 length is 12 residues. Germline CDR1 reads SGHDN; CDR2 reads FVKESK. CDR3 nucleotides: TGTGCCAGCAGCGGGGACGGATACGAGCAGTACTTC. This codes for CASSGDGYEQYF.

This chain joins TRBV10-3 and TRBJ2-3; D is possibly TRBD1 (5 bases). V lost 3 bases, J lost 0 bases, and 16 bases lay in between. CDR3 size: 17 residues. Germline lookup yields CDR1 ENHRY and CDR2 SYGVKD. The CDR3 sequence: CAISDSRQPDSTDTQYF. Here the CDR3 DNA reads TGTGCCATCAGTGATTCCAGACAGCCGGATAGCACAGATACGCAGTATTTT.

The V call is TRBV7-6, the J call TRBJ1-4, with D possibly being TRBD1 (5 bases). CDR1 is SGHVS and CDR2 is FNYEAQ in the germline V gene. The CDR3 length is 10 residues. Trimming took off 8 bases at V and 12 bases at J, with 10 bases between the two ends. The CDR3 nucleotides read TGTGCCAGCGGGGACGGTGAACTGTTTTTT. This codes for CASGDGELFF.

This clone has ten or more counts. The chain has TRBV11-1 and TRBJ2-2; TRBD2 matches 13 bases. This CDR3 has 19 residues. The germline CDR1 and CDR2 sequences are SGHAT and FQDESV (reference sequence). The J segment lost 4 bases and the V segment lost 5 bases, leaving 13 bases of the junction unmatched. CDR3 coding DNA: TGTGCCAGCAGCCCGAGACTAGCGGGAGGCCCTTTGGGCACCGGGGAGCTGTTTTTT. Its translation is CASSPRLAGGPLGTGELFF.

This clone was observed a few times. The chain uses TRBV6-1 and TRBJ2-7; 7 bases align to TRBD1. The CDR3 is 13 residues long. The germline gives CDR1 MNHNS, CDR2 SASEGT. Trimming cost V 6 bases and J 3 bases; bases outside gene matches: 5. The CDR3 region is CASRAAGGYEQYF. The DNA for the CDR3 is TGTGCCAGCAGGGCGGCAGGGGGCTACGAGCAGTACTTC.

The J gene is TRBJ1-2, the V gene TRBV18; D gene unclear. V was shortened by 1 base and J by 8 bases, with 14 bases between the two germline ends. The CDR3 is made up of 14 amino acids. Germline assignment: CDR1 KGHSH and CDR2 LQKENI. The CDR3 is CASSPQERTGGYTF. CDR3 DNA: TGTGCCAGCTCACCACAAGAGAGAACCGGGGGCTACACCTTC.